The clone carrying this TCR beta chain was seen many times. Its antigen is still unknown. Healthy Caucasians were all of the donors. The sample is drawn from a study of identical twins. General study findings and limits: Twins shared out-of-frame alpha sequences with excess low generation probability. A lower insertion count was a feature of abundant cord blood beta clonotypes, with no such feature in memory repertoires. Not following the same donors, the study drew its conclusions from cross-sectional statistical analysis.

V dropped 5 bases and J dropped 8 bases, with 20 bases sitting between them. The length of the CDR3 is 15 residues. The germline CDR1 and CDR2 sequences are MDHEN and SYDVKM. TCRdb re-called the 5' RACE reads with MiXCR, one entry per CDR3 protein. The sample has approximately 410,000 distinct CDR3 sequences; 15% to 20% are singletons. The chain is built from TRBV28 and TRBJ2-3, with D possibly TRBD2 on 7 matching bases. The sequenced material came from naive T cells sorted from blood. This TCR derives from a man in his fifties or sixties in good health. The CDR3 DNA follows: TGTGCCAGCAGTAGGCTAGCGGACAGCAGGGGTACGCAGTATTTT. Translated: CASSRLADSRGTQYF.